The source of this TCR beta chain is a study of human CD4 T cells and Enterobacteriaceae (TCRdb year 2020). The investigation overall reported the following: In ex vivo samples, clonotypes with broad cross-reactivity seemed more expanded than specific clonotypes, as 11 of 19 and 21 of 34 fell within the top 5%. The reactivity of ex vivo clonotypes was inferred solely by matching the nucleotide sequences of those clonotypes to CFSE-low cultures from the same donors.

Memory CD4+ T cells, defined as all CD4+ cells other than CD45RA+CCR7+CD95- naive cells, were FACS-sorted on a FACSAria III to a purity of over 95%. Blood from healthy donors was obtained from blood donation centers in Switzerland. Total CD4+ T cells and monocytes were enriched by positive selection with CD4 and CD14 magnetic microbeads. Before sorting, CD8+, CD14+, CD16+, CD56+, CD19+ and CD25-bright cells were excluded. To assess in vivo expansion of bacteria-reactive clonotypes, total memory CD4+ T cells from a couple of blood donors were sequenced directly ex vivo. Peripheral blood mononuclear cells were isolated from donor blood using Ficoll-Paque Plus. The junction carries 24 bases between V and J, which are trimmed by 6 bases and 10 bases respectively. Inclusive of the bounding cysteine and phenylalanine, the CDR3 is 16 residues long. Kept here is only the CDR3 DNA, which spans 48 bases and is read in frame from base 1. Per the germline V gene, KGHSH is the CDR1 and LQKENI is the CDR2.

Deep-level sequencing was performed on ex vivo total memory CD4+ samples, with a detection sensitivity of one cell in 200,000. The QIAamp DNA Micro Kit was used to extract genomic DNA from cell pellets, and spectrophotometry was used to check the quantity and purity of the genomic DNA. Amplification of TCR Vbeta CDR3 regions was performed with the immunoSEQ multiplex PCR assay. The amplicons were sequenced on the Illumina HiSeq platform. Each retrieved sequence was 87 nucleotides long and included the CDR3 region. Per the original workflow: A clonotype was defined as a unique productive TCR Vbeta nucleotide sequence, quantified by productive template frequency from ImmunoSEQ Analyzer V3.0. A threshold at the top 5th percentile of each frequency-ranked repertoire was used to define expanded clonotypes. Repertoire overlap was computed as Chao-Jaccard with the R package fossil and visualized by nonmetric multidimensional scaling with the R package MASS. The clones in this table, taken by TCRdb from immuneACCESS, are in-frame only. Not every clone is retained; where verified, under half of the shortfall comes from an unresolved V gene, and the cause of the rest is unknown. That table is the source of V, J and clone size, and D and trimming were worked out from the DNA. The sample records 25,000 to 30,000 clones, 80% to 90% of which are singletons. More than 0.95% of the sample comes from the top ten.

A word on this clone: The specificity of this receptor is unknown. No clone much larger than this one lies a single base away; base qualities are absent.

The chain is encoded by TRBV18 joined to TRBJ2-2; TRBD2 is perhaps the D gene, given 5 matching bases. The sequence came from a human donor in good health. The sequencing sample was made of memory CD4+ T cells from blood. Taken with the paper, the label for cell subset or site translates to: total memory CD4 T cells sorted directly ex vivo, unstimulated. Read as DNA, the sequence is TGTGCCAGCTCGGACTCCCCCGGACTGCCCCGCATGGAGCTGTTTTTT. Its amino acids are CASSDSPGLPRMELFF.